What follows describes a single T cell receptor beta chain. Its antigen is unidentified. This record belongs to a study of brain T cells in children with intractable seizures. Study outcomes and limitations: Pre- and post-surgery blood differed in depth, so pre-surgery absences may be undersampling.

With 3 bases clipped from V and 0 bases from J, the junction kept 8 bases outside the gene matches. The CDR3 extends over 16 amino acids. CDR1 and CDR2 from the germline V gene are DFQATT and SNEGSKA (reference sequence). Sequencing was limited to surgery cases with top T cell transcript signatures in brain tissue. Profiling relied on immunoSEQ multiplex PCR, and the TCRdb table lists in-frame clones only, not all of them. The repertoire holds around 80,000 clones, with approximately 90% as singletons. The sequence came from a girl aged 2 to 9 with Rasmussen encephalitis and intractable seizures. This chain links TRBV20-1 with TRBJ2-3, with 8 nucleotides matching TRBD2. The source was peripheral blood, collected at surgery. The CDR3 DNA is TGCAGTGCTAGTAGTATAGCGGGGTCGAGCACAGATACGCAGTATTTT. This codes for CSASSIAGSSTDTQYF.